Described below is a single T cell receptor (beta chain) sequence and its context. This table comes from immunoSEQ multiplex PCR, and its TCRdb copy is limited to in-frame clones, with some not included. The sample lists approximately 50,000 clones; 90% to 95% were seen once. The data are from a study of OX40 agonist ivuxolimab in advanced cancers. The CDR3 consists of 16 residues. Per the germline V gene, CDR1 is SGHAT and CDR2 is FQNNGV. The V gene end was trimmed by 4 bases and the J gene end by 7 bases; junction bases not matched to a gene: 13. The sequencing here drew on CD4+ or CD8+ T cells sorted from blood, taken in a trial of the OX40 agonist ivuxolimab. The V call is TRBV11-2, the J call TRBJ2-5; 9 bases line up with TRBD2. This receptor was obtained from an adult with an advanced solid tumor such as melanoma, head and neck, liver or kidney cancer. The CDR3 DNA reads TGTGCCAGCAGCTCGATTGGCGGGGGGGGTCCAGGGACCCAGTACTTC. Translation gives CASSSIGGGGPGTQYF.